Only one count was recorded for the clone carrying this T cell receptor (beta chain). The data stem from a study of blood T cell repertoires in COVID-19. Study details: Samples representing acute and convalescent COVID-19 were sourced from the United States, Italy and Spain. T cells, B-cell-depleted T cells, or PBMCs provided the cDNA or gDNA that served as material.

The authors' processing: Cell counts per sample came from amplifying reference gene primers. Generated by immunoSEQ multiplex PCR, the TCRdb table keeps only in-frame clones and is missing some. For V, J and clone size, that table is used; D and trimming come from the DNA. The sample consists of some 100,000 clones, 88% of them appearing once. Germline V gene lookup returns CDR1 SEHNR and CDR2 FQNEAQ (reference sequence). Trimming removed 2 bases at V and 5 bases at J, with 12 bases between. This CDR3 contains 14 residues. This clonotype was obtained from a woman of 80 years or more with active COVID-19. The sequenced material came from peripheral blood. This chain connects TRBV7-9 to TRBJ2-5; D is perhaps TRBD1 (5 bases). For the CDR3, the DNA is TGTGCCAGCAGCTTAACGTCAGGGCGGGAGACCCAGTACTTC. As protein: CASSLTSGRETQYF.